The 23 T cell receptor beta chains below all came from one sample that was sequenced in a study of response to subunit inactivated influenza vaccine (dated by TCRdb to between 2017 and 2018). Library preparation used RT-PCR. The sequencer listed for this sample is Illumina HiSeq 2500. Clones were called with MiXCR by TCRdb after fastp trimmed the public reads at Q25, and only in-frame beta chains were retained. Here each entry gathers all rows of one CDR3 protein and keeps the most common genes and DNA. Recorded for this sample are approximately 500,000 distinct CDR3 sequences; around 13% of them occurred a single time. The ten largest make up 8.5% to 14% of the sample. The source was PBMCs from blood, collected roughly 12 days after vaccination. Source of these receptors: a man in his forties or fifties who received an inactivated influenza vaccine. Donor details come from another sample of the same person, matched by shared clones.

The table lists this clonotype with many counts. The chain couples TRBV29-1 to TRBJ2-2, with 8 bases matching TRBD1. CDR1 is SQVTM and CDR2 is ANQGSEA in the germline V gene. The CDR3 is 12 amino acids. Trimming took 7 bases from V and 6 from J; bases not matched to a gene: 4. The CDR3 region has the DNA TGCAGCGCCGACAGGGGCCCCGGGGAGCTGTTTTTT. It yields the protein CSADRGPGELFF.

This clonotype has at least ten counts. The chain combines TRBV5-1 with TRBJ1-2, with 8 nucleotides matching TRBD1. The V segment lost 4 bases and the J segment 4 bases; nucleotides outside the gene matches: 9. The CDR3 covers 15 residues. Germline V lookup: CDR1 SGHRS, CDR2 YFSETQ. The CDR3 loop reads CASSPMGTGLYGYTF. DNA for the CDR3: TGCGCCAGCAGCCCGATGGGGACAGGCCTCTATGGCTACACCTTC.

This chain uses TRBV18 with TRBJ2-5; D is possibly TRBD1 (5 bases). V lost 2 bases, J lost 5 bases, and 12 bases lay in between. The CDR3 runs 14 residues. In germline, CDR1 is KGHSH, CDR2 LQKENI. CDR3 sequence reads: CASSPIQDIETQYF. In nucleotides, the CDR3 is TGTGCCAGCTCACCAATACAGGATATCGAGACCCAGTACTTC.

The chain uses TRBV7-3 and TRBJ2-3; 10 positions agree with TRBD2. The V and J ends lost 5 bases and 3 bases, in that order; junction bases with no gene match: 14. The CDR3 runs 18 residues. Looked up from germline, CDR1 is SGHTA and CDR2 is FQGTGA. In DNA, the CDR3 is TGTGCCAGCAGCCTACTCCCCTCTAGCGGGAGTATTACAGATACGCAGTATTTT. Amino acids: CASSLLPSSGSITDTQYF.

V usage is TRBV20-1 and J usage is TRBJ2-7; D may be TRBD1 (6 bases). CDR3 length equals 15 residues. Trimming took off 0 bases at V and 0 bases at J, with 12 bases between the two ends. Germline values: CDR1 DFQATT, CDR2 SNEGSKA (reference sequence). The CDR3 reads CSARDSSGASYEQYF. In DNA, the CDR3 is TGCAGTGCTAGAGACTCTTCAGGGGCCTCCTACGAGCAGTACTTC.

This clonotype was counted a few times. V is TRBV12-3 or TRBV12-4 and J is TRBJ1-1, with a tentative D call TRBD1 (6 bases). CDR3 length: 14 amino acids. Trimming took 6 bases from V and 1 from J, leaving 12 bases between them. The CDR3 sequence: CASSAQGGNTEAFF. Written as DNA, the CDR3 is TGTGCCAGCAGCGCGCAAGGGGGGAACACTGAAGCTTTCTTT.

This clonotype was detected a few times. V usage is TRBV20-1 and J usage is TRBJ1-4; a possible D gene is TRBD1 (6 bases). Trimming pared 5 bases from V and 7 bases from J, leaving 17 bases between. The CDR3 runs to 14 residues. CDR1 and CDR2 (germline): DFQATT, SNEGSKA (reference sequence). CDR3 loop: CSAPLRAGVEKLFF. The CDR3 DNA follows: TGCAGTGCTCCCCTCCGGGCAGGGGTTGAAAAACTGTTTTTT.

A few counts support this clonotype. V and J are TRBV6-2 or TRBV6-3 and TRBJ1-1; D is unclear. This CDR3 contains 14 residues. Germline V gene data show CDR1 as MNHEY and CDR2 as SVGEGT. The germline V and J ends were trimmed by 5 bases and 4 bases, with 14 bases remaining between them. In DNA, the CDR3 is TGTGCCAGCAGTAAACTACGGGTACGCACTGAAGCTTTCTTT. Protein product: CASSKLRVRTEAFF.

This clonotype was detected only a few times. This chain links TRBV18 with TRBJ2-7; TRBD1 is a possible D gene (6 bases). In germline, CDR1 is KGHSH, CDR2 LQKENI. Between the trimmed V and J ends, which lost 3 bases and 0 bases, there was a span of 21 bases. This CDR3 is built from 18 residues. CDR3 loop: CASSPLFGQGLSSYEQYF. CDR3 in DNA: TGTGCCAGCTCACCCCTCTTCGGCCAGGGGCTGTCCTCCTACGAGCAGTACTTC.

The chain uses TRBV18 and TRBJ1-5; D is perhaps TRBD1 (6 bases). CDR1 is KGHSH and CDR2 is LQKENI in the germline V gene. The CDR3 extends over 15 amino acids. Trimming removed 4 bases at V and 2 bases at J, with 12 bases between. CDR3 region: CASSLDRWGNQPQHF. Here the CDR3 DNA reads TGTGCCAGCTCACTAGACAGGTGGGGCAATCAGCCCCAGCATTTT.

J is TRBJ2-6 and V is TRBV6-1; possibly TRBD1 for D (6 bases). This CDR3 comprises 14 residues. The germline V gene has CDR1 MNHNS and CDR2 SASEGT. The germline V and J ends were trimmed by 7 bases and 0 bases, with 7 bases remaining between them. In DNA, the CDR3 is TGTGCCAGCAAAGGGGGCTCTGGGGCCAACGTCCTGACTTTC. Residues: CASKGGSGANVLTF.

The J gene is TRBJ2-5, the V gene TRBV20-1; 7 bases are a match to TRBD1. Germline CDR1 is DFQATT and CDR2 is SNEGSKA (reference sequence). CDR3 length equals 12 residues. V lost 6 bases, J lost 5 bases, and 6 bases stayed unmatched. CDR3 sequence (DNA): TGCAGTGCGGAAACAGGGGTGGAGACCCAGTACTTC. It encodes CSAETGVETQYF.

This clonotype was counted only a few times. The rearrangement links TRBV20-1 to TRBJ1-5; no clear D gene. Germline V gene sequence: CDR1 DFQATT, CDR2 SNEGSKA (reference sequence). The CDR3 runs 15 residues. Trimming removed 3 bases at V and 2 bases at J, with 14 bases between. CDR3 DNA sequence: TGCAGTGCTAGTGGTGTGGGTCGGGGCAATCAGCCCCAGCATTTT. Its translation: CSASGVGRGNQPQHF.

This clonotype was picked up a small number of times. The rearrangement joins TRBV20-1 to TRBJ2-2, with D perhaps matching TRBD1 or TRBD2 (5 bases each). The CDR3 runs 14 residues. Germline V lookup: CDR1 DFQATT, CDR2 SNEGSKA (reference sequence). The V gene lost 4 bases and the J gene lost 2 bases, with 11 bases spanning the gap. CDR3 in DNA: TGCAGTGCTACCAGAGGGGCCAACACCGGGGAGCTGTTTTTT. Translating it yields CSATRGANTGELFF.

This clonotype was recorded a few times. The chain has TRBV12-3 or TRBV12-4 and TRBJ2-1; 12 nucleotides agree with TRBD2. Unmatched junction bases numbered 8, after V lost 6 bases and J lost 5 bases. The CDR3 has 16 residues. In DNA, the CDR3 is TGTGCCAGCAGCTCACTAGCGGGGGGACTACACAATGAGCAGTTCTTC. It is translated as CASSSLAGGLHNEQFF.

This clonotype was seen repeatedly, ten times or more. The chain is built from TRBV20-1 and TRBJ2-7; D gene ambiguous. CDR3 length: 12 amino acids. Trimming cost V 1 base and J 3 bases, with 7 bases left between them. CDR1 is DFQATT and CDR2 is SNEGSKA in the germline V gene (reference sequence). CDR3 DNA: TGCAGTGCTAGAGGGCGTGGCTACGAGCAGTACTTC. Its translation is CSARGRGYEQYF.

This clonotype appeared many times. The V gene is TRBV5-1, the J gene TRBJ2-7, with TRBD1 matching 9 bases. The CDR3 contains 14 residues. The germline CDR1 and CDR2 sequences are SGHRS and YFSETQ. With 6 bases clipped from V and 5 bases from J, the junction kept 9 bases outside the gene matches. The CDR3 coding sequence is TGCGCCAGCACGACCGGGACAGGGTTCCACGAGCAGTACTTC. Residues: CASTTGTGFHEQYF. Full variable domain (missing parts from reference TRBV5-1 and TRBJ2-7): KAGVTQTPRYLIKTRGQQVTLSCSPISGHRSVSWYQQTPGQGLQFLFEYFSETQRNKGNFPGRFSGRQFSNSRSEMNVSTLELGDSALYLCASTTGTGFHEQYFGPGTRLTVT.

Concerning this clonotype itself: A much larger clone lies one base from this, so it may be a read error. The J gene is TRBJ1-6, the V gene TRBV7-2; D gene unclear. Germline V lookup: CDR1 SGHTA, CDR2 FQGNSA. This CDR3 is 13 amino acids long. Trimming shortened V by 6 bases and J by 9 bases, and 12 bases separated the two germline ends. CDR3 amino acids: CASRSRAGSPLHF. CDR3 DNA: TGTGCCAGCAGATCCCGTGCGGGTTCACCCCTCCACTTT.

This clonotype was seen at least ten times. This chain joins TRBV29-1 and TRBJ2-5; TRBD1 agrees at 12 bases. The CDR3 runs to 12 residues. The ends lost 7 bases at V and 5 bases at J; junction bases unmatched: 2. Germline values: CDR1 SQVTM, CDR2 ANQGSEA. The DNA of the CDR3 is TGCAGCGCGGGACAGGGGGCTGAGACCCAGTACTTC. Translating gives CSAGQGAETQYF. Based on the CDR3 plus reference TRBV29-1 and TRBJ2-5, the full variable domain is SAVISQKPSRDICQRGTSLTIQCQVDSQVTMMFWYRQQPGQSLTLIATANQGSEATYESGFVIDKFPISRPNLTFSTLTVSNMSPEDSSIYLCSAGQGAETQYFGPGTRLLVL.

This clonotype was counted between two and nine times. The chain has TRBV10-3 and TRBJ2-2; 13 bases agree with TRBD2. The CDR3 totals 16 residues. V was clipped by 10 bases and J by 2 bases; unmatched bases: 7. CDR1 is ENHRY and CDR2 is SYGVKD in the germline V gene. CDR3 in DNA: TGTGCCAGCTCCGGGACTAGCGGGATTAACACCGGGGAGCTGTTTTTT. It translates to CASSGTSGINTGELFF.

This clonotype was detected only a few times. The chain employs TRBV12-3 or TRBV12-4 and TRBJ1-1; no reliable D call. Trimming removed 6 bases at V and 7 bases at J, with 21 bases between. The CDR3 length is 15 residues. CDR3: CASSHGPQNKNEAFF. CDR3 nucleotide sequence: TGTGCCAGCAGCCATGGGCCTCAAAACAAGAATGAAGCTTTCTTT.

Only a few counts were recorded for this clonotype. The chain uses TRBV19 and TRBJ1-4; D is unresolved. The CDR3 consists of 13 residues. Trimming pared 3 bases from V and 8 bases from J, leaving 10 bases between. The germline V gene encodes CDR1 LNHDA and CDR2 SQIVND (reference sequence). CDR3 sequence reads: CASSMRIGEKLFF. The CDR3 nucleotides read TGTGCCAGTAGTATGCGGATCGGGGAAAAACTGTTTTTT.

This clonotype was detected only a few times. The chain recombines TRBV20-1 with TRBJ2-3; D gene ambiguous. The germline V gene has CDR1 DFQATT and CDR2 SNEGSKA (reference sequence). V lost 7 bases, J lost 0 bases, and 11 bases lay in between. CDR3 size: 13 residues. As DNA, the CDR3 is TGCAGTGAGGACGGAACTAGCACAGATACGCAGTATTTT. Its protein is CSEDGTSTDTQYF.